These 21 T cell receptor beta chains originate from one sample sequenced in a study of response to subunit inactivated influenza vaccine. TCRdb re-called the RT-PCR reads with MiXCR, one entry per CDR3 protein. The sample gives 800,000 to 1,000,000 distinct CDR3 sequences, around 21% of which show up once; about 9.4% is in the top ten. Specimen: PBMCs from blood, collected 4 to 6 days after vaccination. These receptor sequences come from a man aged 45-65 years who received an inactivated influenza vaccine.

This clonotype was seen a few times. The CDR3: CAVQGQGRETQYF. As DNA, the CDR3 is TGTGCCGTCCAGGGACAGGGCAGGGAGACCCAGTACTTC. This chain connects TRBV10-3 to TRBJ2-5, with 9 bases that match TRBD1. The germline V gene has CDR1 ENHRY and CDR2 SYGVKD. The CDR3 length is 13 residues. Trimming removed 11 bases from V and 5 bases from J; junction bases left unmatched: 9.

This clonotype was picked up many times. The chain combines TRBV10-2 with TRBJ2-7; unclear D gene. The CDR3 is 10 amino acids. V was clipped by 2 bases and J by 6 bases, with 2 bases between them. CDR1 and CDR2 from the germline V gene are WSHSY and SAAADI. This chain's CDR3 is CASSETEQYF. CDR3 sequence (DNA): TGCGCCAGCAGTGAGACCGAGCAGTACTTC.

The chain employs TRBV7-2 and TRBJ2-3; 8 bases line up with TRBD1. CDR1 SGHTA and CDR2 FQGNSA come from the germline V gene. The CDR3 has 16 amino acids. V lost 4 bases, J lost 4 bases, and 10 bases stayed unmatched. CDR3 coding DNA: TGTGCCAGCAGCTCTGCGCGGACAGGGCGGGCAGATACGCAGTATTTT. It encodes CASSSARTGRADTQYF.

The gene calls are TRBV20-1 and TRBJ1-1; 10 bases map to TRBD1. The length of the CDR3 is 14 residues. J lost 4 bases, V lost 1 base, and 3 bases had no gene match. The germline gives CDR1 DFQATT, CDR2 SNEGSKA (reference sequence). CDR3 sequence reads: CSARARTGGTEAFF. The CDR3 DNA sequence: TGCAGTGCTAGAGCCCGGACAGGGGGCACTGAAGCTTTCTTT.

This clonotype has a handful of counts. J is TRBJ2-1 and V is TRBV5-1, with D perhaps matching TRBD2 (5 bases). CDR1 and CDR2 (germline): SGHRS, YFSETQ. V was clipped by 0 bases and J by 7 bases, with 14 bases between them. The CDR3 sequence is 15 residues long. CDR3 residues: CASSLGAKEGNEQFF. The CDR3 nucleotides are TGCGCCAGCAGCTTGGGGGCCAAAGAGGGAAATGAGCAGTTCTTC.

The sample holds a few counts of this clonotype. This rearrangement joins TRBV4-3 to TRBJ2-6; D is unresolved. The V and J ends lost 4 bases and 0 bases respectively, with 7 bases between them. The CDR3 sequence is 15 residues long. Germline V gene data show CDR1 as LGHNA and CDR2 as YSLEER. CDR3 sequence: CASSPRISGANVLTF. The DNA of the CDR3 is TGCGCCAGCAGCCCCCGGATCTCTGGGGCCAACGTCCTGACTTTC.

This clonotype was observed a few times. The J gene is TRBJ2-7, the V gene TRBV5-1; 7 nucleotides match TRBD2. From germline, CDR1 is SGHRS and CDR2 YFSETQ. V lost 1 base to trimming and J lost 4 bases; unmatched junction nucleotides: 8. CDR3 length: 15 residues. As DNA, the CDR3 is TGCGCCAGCAGCTTGTCCACCGGGAGGCGGTACGAGCAGTACTTC. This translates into CASSLSTGRRYEQYF.

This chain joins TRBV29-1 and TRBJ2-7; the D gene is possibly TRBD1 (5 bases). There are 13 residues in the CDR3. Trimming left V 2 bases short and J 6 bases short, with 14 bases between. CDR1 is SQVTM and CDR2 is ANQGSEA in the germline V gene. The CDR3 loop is CSVETGIKSEQYF. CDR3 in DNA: TGCAGCGTTGAAACAGGAATAAAGTCCGAGCAGTACTTC.

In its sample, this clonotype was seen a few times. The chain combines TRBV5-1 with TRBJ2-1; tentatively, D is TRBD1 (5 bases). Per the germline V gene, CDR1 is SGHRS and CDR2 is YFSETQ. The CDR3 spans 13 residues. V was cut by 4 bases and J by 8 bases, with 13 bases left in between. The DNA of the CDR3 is TGCGCCAGCAGCCAAGACTGGGGCTATGAGCAGTTCTTC. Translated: CASSQDWGYEQFF.

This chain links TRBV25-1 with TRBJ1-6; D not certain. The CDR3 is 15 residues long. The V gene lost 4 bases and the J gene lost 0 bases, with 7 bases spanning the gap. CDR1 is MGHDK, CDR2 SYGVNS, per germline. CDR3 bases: TGTGCCAGCAGTGGTGGGAGCTCCTATAATTCACCCCTCCACTTT. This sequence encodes CASSGGSSYNSPLHF.

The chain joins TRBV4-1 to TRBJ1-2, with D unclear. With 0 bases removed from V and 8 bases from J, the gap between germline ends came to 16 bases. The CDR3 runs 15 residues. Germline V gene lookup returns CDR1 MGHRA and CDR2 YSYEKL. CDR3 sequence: CASSQEGASPGGYTF. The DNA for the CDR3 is TGCGCCAGCAGCCAAGAGGGCGCCTCACCCGGGGGCTACACCTTC.

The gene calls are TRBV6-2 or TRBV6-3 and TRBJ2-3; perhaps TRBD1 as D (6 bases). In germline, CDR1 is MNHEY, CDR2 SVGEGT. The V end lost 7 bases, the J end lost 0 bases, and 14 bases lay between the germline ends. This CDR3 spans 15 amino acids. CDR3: CASKRDNWSTDTQYF. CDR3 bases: TGTGCCAGCAAACGGGACAACTGGAGCACAGATACGCAGTATTTT.

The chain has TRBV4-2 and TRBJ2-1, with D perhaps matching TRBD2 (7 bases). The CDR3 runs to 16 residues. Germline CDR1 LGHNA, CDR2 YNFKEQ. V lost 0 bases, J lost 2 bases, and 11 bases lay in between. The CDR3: CASSQEGGGAYNEQFF. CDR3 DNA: TGTGCCAGCAGCCAAGAAGGAGGGGGGGCCTACAATGAGCAGTTCTTC.

The CDR3: CSVELSGDPVTGANVLTF. CDR3 coding DNA: TGCAGCGTTGAATTAAGCGGGGACCCGGTAACTGGGGCCAACGTCCTGACTTTC. The chain carries TRBV29-1 and TRBJ2-6, with TRBD2 identical over 7 bases. The germline V gene has CDR1 SQVTM and CDR2 ANQGSEA. V lost 2 bases and J lost 2; bases outside the gene matches: 12. This CDR3 spans 18 amino acids.

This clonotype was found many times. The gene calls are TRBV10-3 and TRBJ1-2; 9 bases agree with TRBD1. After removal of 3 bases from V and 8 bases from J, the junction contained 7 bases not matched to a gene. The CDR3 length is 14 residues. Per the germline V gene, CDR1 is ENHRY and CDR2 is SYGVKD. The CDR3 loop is CAISETGTGIGYTF. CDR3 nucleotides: TGTGCCATCAGTGAAACCGGGACAGGGATCGGCTACACCTTC.

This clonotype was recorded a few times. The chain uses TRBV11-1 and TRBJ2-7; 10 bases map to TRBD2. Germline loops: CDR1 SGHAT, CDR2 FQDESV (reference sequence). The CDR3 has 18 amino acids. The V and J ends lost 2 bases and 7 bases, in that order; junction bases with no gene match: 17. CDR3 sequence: CASSLSASGRGLSREQYF. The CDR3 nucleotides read TGTGCCAGCAGCTTATCAGCTAGCGGGAGAGGACTTTCCAGGGAGCAGTACTTC.

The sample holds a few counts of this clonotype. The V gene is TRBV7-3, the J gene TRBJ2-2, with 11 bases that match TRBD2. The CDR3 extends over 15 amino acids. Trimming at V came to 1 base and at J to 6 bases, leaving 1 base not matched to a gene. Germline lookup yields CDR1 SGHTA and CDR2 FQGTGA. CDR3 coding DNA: TGTGCCAGCAGCTTAAGGGGACTAGCGGCCGGGGAGCTGTTTTTT. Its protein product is CASSLRGLAAGELFF.

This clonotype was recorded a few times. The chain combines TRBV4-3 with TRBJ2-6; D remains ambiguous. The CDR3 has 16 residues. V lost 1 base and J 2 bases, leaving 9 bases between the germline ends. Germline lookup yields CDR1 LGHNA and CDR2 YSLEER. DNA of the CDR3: TGCGCCAGCAGCCAAGTAGAACGGCCTGGGGCCAACGTCCTGACTTTC. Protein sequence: CASSQVERPGANVLTF.

The CDR3 protein is CASSQVGYTDTQYF. For the CDR3, the DNA is TGCGCCAGCAGCCAAGTTGGCTACACAGATACGCAGTATTTT. This chain joins TRBV4-1 and TRBJ2-3; no definite D call. CDR3 length equals 14 residues. Trimming removed 1 base from V and 2 bases from J, with 7 bases in between. Per germline, CDR1 MGHRA and CDR2 YSYEKL.

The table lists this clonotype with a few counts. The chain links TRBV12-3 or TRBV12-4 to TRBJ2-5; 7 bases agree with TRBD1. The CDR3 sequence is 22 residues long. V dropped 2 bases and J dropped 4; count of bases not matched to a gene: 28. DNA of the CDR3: TGTGCCAGCAGTTTAATGGGCAGGGGGATAACTTCACTTCCAAAAGGAGGAGAGACCCAGTACTTC. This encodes CASSLMGRGITSLPKGGETQYF.

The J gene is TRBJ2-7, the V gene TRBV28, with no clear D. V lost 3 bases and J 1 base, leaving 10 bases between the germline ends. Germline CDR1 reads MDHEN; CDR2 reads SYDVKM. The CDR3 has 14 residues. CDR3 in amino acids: CASSFQAASYEQYF. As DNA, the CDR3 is TGTGCCAGCAGTTTCCAGGCAGCTTCCTACGAGCAGTACTTC.